The present entry profiles one T cell receptor (beta chain) with its context. The entry originates in a study of CD8 T cells in Susac syndrome. CDR3 length: 14 residues. Trimming removed 6 bases at V and 0 bases at J, with 13 bases between. Germline V lookup: CDR1 DFQATT, CDR2 SNEGSKA (reference sequence). Random hexamers were used to reverse transcribe about 0.45 to 1 ug of RNA. TCRdb used MiXCR to reprocess the immunoSEQ multiplex PCR reads, holding one entry per CDR3 protein. The sample shows 85,000 to 130,000 distinct CDR3 sequences, roughly 94% of them seen only once. The sequencing sample was made of CD8+ T cells from PBMCs. This TCR came from a human donor with Susac syndrome. The rearrangement joins TRBV20-1 to TRBJ2-3; D remains unclear. This chain's CDR3 is CSAKVASSTDTQYF. Written as DNA, the CDR3 is TGCAGTGCCAAGGTGGCTTCTAGCACAGATACGCAGTATTTT.